Listed below are T cell receptor beta chains from one sample, sequenced in a study of blood T cell repertoires in COVID-19. Clones were read by immunoSEQ multiplex PCR, and TCRdb kept only the in-frame ones, dropping some. The sample yields roughly 200,000 clones, 80% seen once. The sequenced material came from peripheral blood. The receptors were gathered from a man in his sixties with acute or convalescent COVID-19. The CDR3 runs from the conserved cysteine through the conserved F or W. Each record gives: clone size, J gene, D gene, V gene, CDR3 protein. The D gene is left open where the match is weak. Clone size appears in some rows only: once, few, many, or a class for an expanded clone.

clone size: NA
J gene: TRBJ2-7
D gene: NA
V gene: TRBV25-1
CDR3 protein: CASSDPVLTYEQYF

clone size: once
J gene: TRBJ2-7
D gene: NA
V gene: TRBV13
CDR3 protein: CASSLRGEGLYEQYF

clone size: NA
J gene: TRBJ2-5
D gene: NA
V gene: TRBV2
CDR3 protein: CASSERQSLGETQYF

clone size: few
J gene: TRBJ1-1
D gene: NA
V gene: TRBV3-1/TRBV3-2
CDR3 protein: CASSQVDWNTEAFF

clone size: NA
J gene: TRBJ2-7
D gene: NA
V gene: TRBV12-3/TRBV12-4
CDR3 protein: CASSQGNTYEQYF

clone size: NA
J gene: TRBJ2-3
D gene: TRBD2
V gene: TRBV29-1
CDR3 protein: CSVEGERGLSTDTQYF

clone size: NA
J gene: TRBJ2-1
D gene: NA
V gene: TRBV29-1
CDR3 protein: CSVEGGGLWQFF

clone size: once
J gene: TRBJ1-1
D gene: TRBD1
V gene: TRBV5-1
CDR3 protein: CASSLQGANTEAFF

clone size: NA
J gene: TRBJ2-3
D gene: TRBD2
V gene: TRBV12-5
CDR3 protein: CASGPSGSSADTQYF

clone size: NA
J gene: TRBJ2-3
D gene: TRBD2
V gene: TRBV14
CDR3 protein: CASSHLTSGGTDTQYF

clone size: NA
J gene: TRBJ1-2
D gene: NA
V gene: TRBV10-3
CDR3 protein: CAISESNSRREGYGYTF

clone size: few
J gene: TRBJ1-2
D gene: TRBD1
V gene: TRBV6-6
CDR3 protein: CASSYSTGVNYGYTF

clone size: NA
J gene: TRBJ2-5
D gene: NA
V gene: TRBV3-1/TRBV3-2
CDR3 protein: CASSQDQETQYF

clone size: NA
J gene: TRBJ2-5
D gene: TRBD2
V gene: TRBV10-3
CDR3 protein: CAISGGTRQETQYF

clone size: NA
J gene: TRBJ1-2
D gene: NA
V gene: TRBV27
CDR3 protein: CASSRDSNYGYTF

clone size: once
J gene: TRBJ2-3
D gene: NA
V gene: TRBV12-3/TRBV12-4
CDR3 protein: CASSISGTDTQYF

clone size: NA
J gene: TRBJ2-1
D gene: TRBD2
V gene: TRBV9
CDR3 protein: CASSVRLAGGGEQFF

clone size: NA
J gene: TRBJ1-6
D gene: NA
V gene: TRBV4-2
CDR3 protein: CASSQEKQNNSPLHF

clone size: once
J gene: TRBJ1-2
D gene: NA
V gene: TRBV20-1
CDR3 protein: CSASGTPNYGYTF

clone size: few
J gene: TRBJ1-2
D gene: TRBD1
V gene: TRBV30
CDR3 protein: CAWSVQDRPNYGYTF

clone size: once
J gene: TRBJ2-3
D gene: NA
V gene: TRBV27
CDR3 protein: CASSLRELTDTQYF

clone size: once
J gene: TRBJ2-2
D gene: NA
V gene: TRBV4-2
CDR3 protein: CASSQGRGGSFAGELFF

clone size: NA
J gene: TRBJ1-1
D gene: NA
V gene: TRBV30
CDR3 protein: CAWSVQGQPYTEAFF

clone size: NA
J gene: TRBJ2-1
D gene: NA
V gene: TRBV19
CDR3 protein: CASSIVGTANEQFF

clone size: few
J gene: TRBJ1-3
D gene: TRBD1
V gene: TRBV19
CDR3 protein: CASSREQGAWNTIYF

clone size: NA
J gene: TRBJ2-2
D gene: NA
V gene: TRBV24-1
CDR3 protein: CATSDKPTGELFF

clone size: NA
J gene: TRBJ1-6
D gene: NA
V gene: TRBV7-2
CDR3 protein: CASSPQGPYNSPLHF

clone size: NA
J gene: TRBJ2-3
D gene: NA
V gene: TRBV2
CDR3 protein: CASSELVLTDTQYF

clone size: NA
J gene: TRBJ1-2
D gene: TRBD1
V gene: TRBV19
CDR3 protein: CASSMTRTGGYGYTF

clone size: NA
J gene: TRBJ2-1
D gene: TRBD2
V gene: TRBV24-1
CDR3 protein: CATSEAGLAGARNEQFF

clone size: NA
J gene: TRBJ2-3
D gene: NA
V gene: TRBV9
CDR3 protein: CASSVVGAGDTQYF

clone size: NA
J gene: TRBJ2-1
D gene: NA
V gene: TRBV6-5
CDR3 protein: CASSYGLSSYNEQFF

clone size: once
J gene: TRBJ1-5
D gene: TRBD1
V gene: TRBV2
CDR3 protein: CASSARTGGQPQHF

clone size: NA
J gene: TRBJ1-2
D gene: NA
V gene: TRBV4-1
CDR3 protein: CASSQDTSRVGSDGYTF

clone size: NA
J gene: TRBJ1-6
D gene: NA
V gene: TRBV4-1
CDR3 protein: CASSQISSYNSPLHF